This record concerns one T cell receptor delta chain sequence. The record originates from a study of gamma-delta T cells after stem cell transplantation. TCRdb re-analyzed the RT-PCR reads via CATT. Of around 10,000 delta-chain clones in the sample, over 1% were seen once. From germline, CDR1 is GEAIGNYY and CDR2 EKD. The CDR3 contains 18 residues. The ends lost 0 bases at V and 0 bases at J; junction bases unmatched: 9. This chain links TRDV2 with TRDJ1; 10 nucleotides agree with TRDD3. Sequences were obtained from gamma-delta T cells. The TCR comes from a human donor. It is not recorded whose cells these are; they may come from a transplant donor. CDR3: CACDTITGGSSYTDKLIF. The DNA of the CDR3 is TGTGCCTGTGACACCATTACTGGGGGATCCTCGTACACCGATAAACTCATCTTT.